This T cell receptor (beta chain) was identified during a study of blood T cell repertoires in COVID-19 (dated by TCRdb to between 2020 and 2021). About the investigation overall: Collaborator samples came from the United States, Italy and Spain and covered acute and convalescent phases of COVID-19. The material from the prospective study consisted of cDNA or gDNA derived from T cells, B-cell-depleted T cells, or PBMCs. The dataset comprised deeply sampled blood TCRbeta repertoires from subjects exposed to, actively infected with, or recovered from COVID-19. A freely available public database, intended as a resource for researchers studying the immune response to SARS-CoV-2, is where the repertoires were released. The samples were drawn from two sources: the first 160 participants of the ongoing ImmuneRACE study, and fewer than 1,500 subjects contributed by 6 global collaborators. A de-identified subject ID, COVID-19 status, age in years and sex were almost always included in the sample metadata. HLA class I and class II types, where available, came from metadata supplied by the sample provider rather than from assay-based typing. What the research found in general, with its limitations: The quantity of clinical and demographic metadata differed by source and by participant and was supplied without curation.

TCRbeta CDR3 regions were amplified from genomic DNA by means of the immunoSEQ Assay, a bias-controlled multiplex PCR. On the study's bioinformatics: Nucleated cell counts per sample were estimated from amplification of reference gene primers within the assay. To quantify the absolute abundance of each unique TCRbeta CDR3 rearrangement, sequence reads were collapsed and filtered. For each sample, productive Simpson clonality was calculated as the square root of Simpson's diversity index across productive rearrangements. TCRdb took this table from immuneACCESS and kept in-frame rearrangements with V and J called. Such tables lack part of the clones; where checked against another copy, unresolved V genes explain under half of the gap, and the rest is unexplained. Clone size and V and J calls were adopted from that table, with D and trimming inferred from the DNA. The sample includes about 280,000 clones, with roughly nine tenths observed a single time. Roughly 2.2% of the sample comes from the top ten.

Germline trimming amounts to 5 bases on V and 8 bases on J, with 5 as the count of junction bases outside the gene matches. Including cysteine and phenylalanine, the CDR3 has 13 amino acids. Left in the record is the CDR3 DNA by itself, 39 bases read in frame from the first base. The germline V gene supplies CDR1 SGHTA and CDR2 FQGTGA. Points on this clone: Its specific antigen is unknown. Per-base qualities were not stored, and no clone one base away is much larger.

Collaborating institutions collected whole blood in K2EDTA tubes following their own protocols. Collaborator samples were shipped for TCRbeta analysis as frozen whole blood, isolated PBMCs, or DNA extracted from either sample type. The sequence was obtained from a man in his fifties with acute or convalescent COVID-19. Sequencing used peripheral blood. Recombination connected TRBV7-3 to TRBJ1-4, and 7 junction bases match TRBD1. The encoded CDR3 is CASSTTGPEKLFF. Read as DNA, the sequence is TGTGCCAGCAGCACGACAGGGCCCGAAAAACTGTTTTTT.